The sequence of this T cell receptor (beta chain) was determined in a study of blood T cell repertoires in COVID-19. Study-level background: The samples span acute and convalescent COVID-19 from the United States, Italy and Spain.

This clone was observed a single time. V was pared by 4 bases and J by 10 bases, with 9 bases of the junction left unmatched. This CDR3 has 13 residues. CDR1 is SGHTA and CDR2 is FQGNSA in the germline V gene. Measured with immunoSEQ multiplex PCR; TCRdb has only the in-frame clones, and not every one. The sample carries under 500,000 clones, 70% to 90% recorded once. The chain combines TRBV7-2 with TRBJ1-2; 7 nucleotides align to TRBD1. The TCR comes from a woman under 30 with acute COVID-19. Sequencing used PBMCs or T cells enriched from blood (not recorded which). CDR3 in DNA: TGTGCCAGCAGCTCACAGACAGGGATCGACTACACCTTC. Amino acid sequence: CASSSQTGIDYTF.